These 3 T cell receptor beta chains were sequenced from one sample in a study of blood T cells in healthy people across ages. It was with a sample-barcoded 5' primer and a J-beta primer mix that a second PCR of roughly 7 to 12 cycles was run. TCRdb reanalysed the 5' RACE reads using MiXCR and keeps one entry per CDR3 protein. The sample carries about 2 million distinct CDR3 sequences, approximately 50% recorded once. Sequencing was carried out using blood. These TCRs come from a middle-aged woman in good health.

As concerns this clonotype: At one boundary the junction diverges from the germline segment, which might be a read error. The genes are TRBV6-5 and TRBJ2-1; 9 nucleotides align to TRBD1. The CDR3 has 15 amino acids. Germline V lookup: CDR1 MNHEY, CDR2 SVGAGI. Here the CDR3 reads CASSSTGGSYKEQFF. The CDR3 nucleotides are TGTGCCAGCAGTTCAACAGGGGGCTCCTACAAGGAGCAGTTCTTC.

The chain is built from TRBV5-1 and TRBJ2-7; D is undetermined. The DNA end favors TRBJ2-5, so the J call may be wrong. Germline values: CDR1 SGHRS, CDR2 YFSETQ. The CDR3 is made up of 14 amino acids. The CDR3 DNA sequence: TGCGCCAGCAGCTCTATAGACCCTGGGGAGACCCAGTACTTC. Residues: CASSSIDPGETQYF.

This sequence joins TRBV10-3 and TRBJ2-7; D is perhaps TRBD2 (6 bases). Germline CDR1 ENHRY, CDR2 SYGVKD. V was clipped by 11 bases and J by 2 bases, with 16 bases between them. The CDR3 spans 13 residues. Here the CDR3 reads CAVAGTLAYEQYF. The DNA for the CDR3 is TGTGCCGTCGCCGGGACTCTGGCCTACGAGCAGTACTTC.